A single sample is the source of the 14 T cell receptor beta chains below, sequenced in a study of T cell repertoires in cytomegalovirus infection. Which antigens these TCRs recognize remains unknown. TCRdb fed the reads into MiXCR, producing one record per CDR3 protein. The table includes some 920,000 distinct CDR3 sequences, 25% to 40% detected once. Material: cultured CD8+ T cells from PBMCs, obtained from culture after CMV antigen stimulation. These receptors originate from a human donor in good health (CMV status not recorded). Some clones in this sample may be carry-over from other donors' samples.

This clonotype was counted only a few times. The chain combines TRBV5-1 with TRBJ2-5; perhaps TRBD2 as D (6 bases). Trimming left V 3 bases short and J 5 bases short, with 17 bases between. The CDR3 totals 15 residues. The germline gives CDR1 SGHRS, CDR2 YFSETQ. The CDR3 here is CASSSLPGEGETQYF. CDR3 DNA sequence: TGCGCCAGCAGCTCCTTACCGGGAGAAGGGGAGACCCAGTACTTC.

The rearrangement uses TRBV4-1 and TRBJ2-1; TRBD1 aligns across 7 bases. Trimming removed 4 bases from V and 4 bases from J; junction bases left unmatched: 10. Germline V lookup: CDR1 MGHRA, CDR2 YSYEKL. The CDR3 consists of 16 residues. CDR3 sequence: CASSLAGTVGYNEQFF. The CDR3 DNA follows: TGCGCCAGCAGCCTGGCCGGGACAGTGGGTTACAATGAGCAGTTCTTC.

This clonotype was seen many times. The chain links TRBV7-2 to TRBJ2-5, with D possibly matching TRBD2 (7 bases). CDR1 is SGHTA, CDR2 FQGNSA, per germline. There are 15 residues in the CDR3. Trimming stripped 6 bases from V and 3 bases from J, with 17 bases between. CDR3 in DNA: TGTGCCAGCAGAGGCCGCGGGGGCCTGGAAGAGACCCAGTACTTC. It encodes CASRGRGGLEETQYF.

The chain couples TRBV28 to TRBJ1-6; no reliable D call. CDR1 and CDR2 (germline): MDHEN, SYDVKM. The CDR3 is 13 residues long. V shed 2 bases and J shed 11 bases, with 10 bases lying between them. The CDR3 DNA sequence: TGTGCCAGCAGTTTAAGGGATCAAACACCCCTCCACTTT. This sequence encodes CASSLRDQTPLHF.

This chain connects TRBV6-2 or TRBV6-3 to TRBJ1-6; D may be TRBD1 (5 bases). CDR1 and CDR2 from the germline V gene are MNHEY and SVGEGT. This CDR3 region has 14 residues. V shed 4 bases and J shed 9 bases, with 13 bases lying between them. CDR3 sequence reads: CASSSRVLGSPLHF. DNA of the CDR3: TGTGCCAGCAGTTCCAGGGTCTTGGGTTCACCCCTCCACTTT.

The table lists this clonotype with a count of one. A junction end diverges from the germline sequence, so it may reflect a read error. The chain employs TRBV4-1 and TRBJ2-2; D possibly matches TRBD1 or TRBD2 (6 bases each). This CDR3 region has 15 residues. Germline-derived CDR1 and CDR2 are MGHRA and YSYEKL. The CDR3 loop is CASSRLGGGSGELFF. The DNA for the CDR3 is TGTGCCAGCAGCCGATTGGGGGGCGGATCCGGGGAGCTGTTTTTT.

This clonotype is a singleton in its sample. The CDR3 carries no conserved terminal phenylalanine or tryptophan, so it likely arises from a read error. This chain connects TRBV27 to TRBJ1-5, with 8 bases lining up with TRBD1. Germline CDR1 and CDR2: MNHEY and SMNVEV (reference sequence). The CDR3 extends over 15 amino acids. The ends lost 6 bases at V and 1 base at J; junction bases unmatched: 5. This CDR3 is CASRSTGGSNQPQHL. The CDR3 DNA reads TGTGCCAGCAGGTCCACAGGGGGGAGCAATCAGCCCCAGCATCTT.

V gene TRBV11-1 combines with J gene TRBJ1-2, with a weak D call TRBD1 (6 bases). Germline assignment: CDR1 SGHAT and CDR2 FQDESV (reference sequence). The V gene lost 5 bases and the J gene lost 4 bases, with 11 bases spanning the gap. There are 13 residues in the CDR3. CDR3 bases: TGTGCCAGCAGCCCAGGGGACTTCTATGGCTACACCTTC. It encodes CASSPGDFYGYTF.

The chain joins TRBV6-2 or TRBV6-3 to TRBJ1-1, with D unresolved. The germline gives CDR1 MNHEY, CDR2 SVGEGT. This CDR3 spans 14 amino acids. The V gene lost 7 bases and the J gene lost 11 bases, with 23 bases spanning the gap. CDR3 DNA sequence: TGTGCCAGCATCCTCAGGAGGGATAGTACATCTGCTTTCTTT. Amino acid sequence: CASILRRDSTSAFF.

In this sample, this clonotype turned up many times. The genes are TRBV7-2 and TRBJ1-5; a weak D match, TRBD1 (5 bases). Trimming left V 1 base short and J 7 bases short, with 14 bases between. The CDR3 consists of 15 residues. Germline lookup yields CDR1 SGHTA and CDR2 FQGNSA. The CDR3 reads CASSLGWGEGQPQHF. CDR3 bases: TGTGCCAGCAGCTTAGGATGGGGGGAAGGCCAGCCCCAGCATTTT.

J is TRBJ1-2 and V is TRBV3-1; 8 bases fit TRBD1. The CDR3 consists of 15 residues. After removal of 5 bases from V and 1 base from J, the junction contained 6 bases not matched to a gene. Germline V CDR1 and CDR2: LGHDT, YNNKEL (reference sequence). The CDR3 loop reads CASSMTGAYNYGYTF. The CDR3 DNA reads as TGTGCCAGCAGCATGACAGGGGCCTATAACTATGGCTACACCTTC.

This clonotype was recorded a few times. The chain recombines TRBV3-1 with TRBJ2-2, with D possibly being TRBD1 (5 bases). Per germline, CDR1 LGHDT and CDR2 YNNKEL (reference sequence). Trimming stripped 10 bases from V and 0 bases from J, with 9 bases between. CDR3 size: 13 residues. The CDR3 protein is CATGLSNTGELFF. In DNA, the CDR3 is TGTGCCACAGGGCTCTCGAACACCGGGGAGCTGTTTTTT. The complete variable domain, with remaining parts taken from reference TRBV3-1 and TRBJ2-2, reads DTAVSQTPKYLVTQMGNDKSIKCEQNLGHDTMYWYKQDSKKFLKIMFSYNNKELIINETVPNRFSPKSPDKAHLNLHINSLELGDSAVYFCATGLSNTGELFFGEGSRLTVL.

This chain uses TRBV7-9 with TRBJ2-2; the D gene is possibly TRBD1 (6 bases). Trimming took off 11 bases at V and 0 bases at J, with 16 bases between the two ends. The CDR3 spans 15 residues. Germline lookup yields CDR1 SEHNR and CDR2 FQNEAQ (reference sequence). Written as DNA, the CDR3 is TGTGCCGGTTACGTGGGGGCGGCGAACACCGGGGAGCTGTTTTTT. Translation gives CAGYVGAANTGELFF.

The CDR3, as DNA: TGCGCCAGCAGCCAAGACTTCGGCAACAAAGTACGGGACACCGGGGAGCTGTTTTTT. Protein sequence: CASSQDFGNKVRDTGELFF. V usage is TRBV4-1 and J usage is TRBJ2-2; D not resolved. The length of the CDR3 is 19 residues. V shed 0 bases and J shed 3 bases, with 20 bases lying between them. The germline V gene has CDR1 MGHRA and CDR2 YSYEKL.